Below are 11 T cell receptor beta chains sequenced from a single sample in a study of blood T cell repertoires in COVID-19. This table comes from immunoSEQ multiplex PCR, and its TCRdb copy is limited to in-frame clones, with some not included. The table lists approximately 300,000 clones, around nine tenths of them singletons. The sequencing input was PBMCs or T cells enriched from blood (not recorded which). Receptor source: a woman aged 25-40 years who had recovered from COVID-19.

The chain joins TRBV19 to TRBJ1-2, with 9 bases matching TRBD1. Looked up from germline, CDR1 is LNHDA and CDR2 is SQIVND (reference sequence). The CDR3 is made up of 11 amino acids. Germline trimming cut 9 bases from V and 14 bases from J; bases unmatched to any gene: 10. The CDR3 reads CASRDRATWTF. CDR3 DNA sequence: TGTGCCAGCCGGGACAGGGCGACGTGGACCTTC. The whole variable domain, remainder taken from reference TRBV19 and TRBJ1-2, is DGGITQSPKYLFRKEGQNVTLSCEQNLNHDAMYWYRQDPGQGLRLIYYSQIVNDFQKGDIAEGYSVSREKKESFPLTVTSAQKNPTAFYLCASRDRATWTFGSGTRLTVV.

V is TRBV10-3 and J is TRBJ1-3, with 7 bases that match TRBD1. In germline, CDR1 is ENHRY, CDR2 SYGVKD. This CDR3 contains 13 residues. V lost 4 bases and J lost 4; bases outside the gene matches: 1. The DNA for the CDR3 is TGTGCCATCAGTGGGACAGGAGGAAACACCATATATTTT. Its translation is CAISGTGGNTIYF.

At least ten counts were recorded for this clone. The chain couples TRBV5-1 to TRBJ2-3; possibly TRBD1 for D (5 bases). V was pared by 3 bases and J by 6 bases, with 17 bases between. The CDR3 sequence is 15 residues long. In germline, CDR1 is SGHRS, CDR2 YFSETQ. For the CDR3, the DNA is TGCGCCAGCAGCTCCCGCGACAGTCCCGCGGATACGCAGTATTTT. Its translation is CASSSRDSPADTQYF.

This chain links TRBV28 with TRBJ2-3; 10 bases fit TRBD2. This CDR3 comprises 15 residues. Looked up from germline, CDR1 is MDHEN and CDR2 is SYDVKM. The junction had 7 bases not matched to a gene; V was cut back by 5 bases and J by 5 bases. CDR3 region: CASSLAGAGEDTQYF. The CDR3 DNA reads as TGTGCCAGCAGTCTAGCGGGGGCCGGGGAAGATACGCAGTATTTT.

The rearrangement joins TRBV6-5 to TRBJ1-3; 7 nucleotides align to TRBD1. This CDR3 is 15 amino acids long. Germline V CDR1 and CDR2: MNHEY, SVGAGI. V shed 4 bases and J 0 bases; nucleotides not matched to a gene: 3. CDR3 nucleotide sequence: TGTGCCAGCAGTTCCAGGACAGGCTCTGGAAACACCATATATTTT. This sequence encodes CASSSRTGSGNTIYF.

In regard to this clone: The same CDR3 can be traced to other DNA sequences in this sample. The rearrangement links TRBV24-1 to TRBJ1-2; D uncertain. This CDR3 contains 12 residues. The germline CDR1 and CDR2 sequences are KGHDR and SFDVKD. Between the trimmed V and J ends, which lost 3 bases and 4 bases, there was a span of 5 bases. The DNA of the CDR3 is TGTGCCACCAGTGATCCCGGCTATGGCTACACCTTC. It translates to CATSDPGYGYTF.

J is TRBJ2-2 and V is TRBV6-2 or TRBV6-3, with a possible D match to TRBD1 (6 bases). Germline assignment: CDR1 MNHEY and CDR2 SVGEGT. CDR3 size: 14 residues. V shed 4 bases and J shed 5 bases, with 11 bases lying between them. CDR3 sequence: CASSFFTGTGELFF. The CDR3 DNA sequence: TGTGCCAGCAGTTTCTTCACAGGGACCGGGGAGCTGTTTTTT.

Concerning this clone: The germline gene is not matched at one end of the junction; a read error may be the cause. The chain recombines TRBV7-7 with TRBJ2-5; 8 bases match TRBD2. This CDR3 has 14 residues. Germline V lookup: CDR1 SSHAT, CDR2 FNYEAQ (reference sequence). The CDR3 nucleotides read TGTGCTAGCAGCTTATACGGGGGGGGAGAGACCCAGTACTTC. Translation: CASSLYGGGETQYF.

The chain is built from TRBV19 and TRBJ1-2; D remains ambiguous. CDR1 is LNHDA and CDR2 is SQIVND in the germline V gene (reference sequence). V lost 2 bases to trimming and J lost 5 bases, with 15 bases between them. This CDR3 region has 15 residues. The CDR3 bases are TGTGCCAGTAGTATACAGGTGGATTCTTCATATGGCTACACCTTC. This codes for CASSIQVDSSYGYTF.

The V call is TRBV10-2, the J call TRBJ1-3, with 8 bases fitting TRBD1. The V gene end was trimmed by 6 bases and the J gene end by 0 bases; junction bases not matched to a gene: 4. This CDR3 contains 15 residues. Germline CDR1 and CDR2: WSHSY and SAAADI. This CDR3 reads CASRTGAPSGNTIYF. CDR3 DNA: TGCGCCAGCAGGACAGGGGCACCCTCTGGAAACACCATATATTTT.

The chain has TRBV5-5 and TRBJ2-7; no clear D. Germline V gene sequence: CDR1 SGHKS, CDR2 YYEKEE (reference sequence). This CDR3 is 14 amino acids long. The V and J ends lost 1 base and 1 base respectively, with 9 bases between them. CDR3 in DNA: TGTGCCAGCAGCTTGAATGCAGAATCCTACGAGCAGTACTTC. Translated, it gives CASSLNAESYEQYF.